This TCR beta chain was sequenced for a study of regulatory T cells in long-lasting Graves disease. Specified time point: newly diagnosed GD, antithyroid drugs for less than 3 months. PBMC-derived RNA was used for the TCR library. The authors diagnosed Graves' disease using American Thyroid Association guidelines. Trimming pared 0 bases from V and 1 base from J, leaving 13 bases between. The germline V gene has CDR1 SGDLS and CDR2 YYNGEE. The CDR3 length is 16 residues. This clonotype was picked up many times. Its antigen is as yet unknown. Sequencing libraries for TCR beta were prepared with iRepertoire HTBI primers and Arm-PCR of CDR3 regions. In TCRdb, the multiplex PCR reads were re-called with MiXCR into one record per CDR3 protein. The sample records 300,000 to 400,000 distinct CDR3 sequences, roughly a sixth being singletons. Study findings and constraints: Persistent disease samples used TRBV28, TRBJ1-2 and TRBJ2-5 preferentially. Compared with new cases, persistent Graves' patients showed reduced TCR diversity. Whereas new patients shared 966 public clonotypes, persistent patients shared more, at approximately 2,700.

The sample was peripheral blood mononuclear cells (PBMCs), taken at new diagnosis, from a patient treated with antithyroid drugs. This chain uses TRBV9 with TRBJ1-1; TRBD1 is a possible D gene (6 bases). This clonotype originated in a female donor with Graves disease. DNA of the CDR3: TGTGCCAGCAGCGTAGGCTGGGGGCCTTCGAACACTGAAGCTTTCTTT. This codes for CASSVGWGPSNTEAFF.